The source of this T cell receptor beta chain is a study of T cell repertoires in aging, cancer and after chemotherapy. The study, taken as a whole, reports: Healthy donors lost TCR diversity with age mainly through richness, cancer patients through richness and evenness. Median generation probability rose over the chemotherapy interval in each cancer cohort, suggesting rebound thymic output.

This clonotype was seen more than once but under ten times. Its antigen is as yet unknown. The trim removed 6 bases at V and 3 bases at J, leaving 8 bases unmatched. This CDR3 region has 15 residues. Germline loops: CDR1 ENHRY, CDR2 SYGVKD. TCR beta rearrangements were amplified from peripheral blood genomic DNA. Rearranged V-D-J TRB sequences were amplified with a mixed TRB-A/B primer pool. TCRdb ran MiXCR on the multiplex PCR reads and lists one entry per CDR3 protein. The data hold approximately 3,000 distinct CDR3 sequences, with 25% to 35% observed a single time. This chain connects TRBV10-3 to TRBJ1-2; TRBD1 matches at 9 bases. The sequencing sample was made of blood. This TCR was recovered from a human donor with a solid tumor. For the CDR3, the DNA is TGTGCCATCAGCCCTACAGGGGACAGGGACTATGGCTACACCTTC. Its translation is CAISPTGDRDYGYTF.